This is a list of T cell receptor beta chains from one sample in a study of shared clonotypes between healthy human individuals. Method: immunoSEQ multiplex PCR; TCRdb's copy keeps in-frame clones and lacks some. Of some 2 million clones in the sample, 95% were seen once. The sequenced sample was naive CD4+ T cells sorted from blood. These receptors all come from a man aged 18-30 years in good health. The CDR3 runs from the conserved cysteine through the conserved F or W. The D gene is left open where the match is weak. Not all rows give a size; the values are once, few, many and, for expanded clones, a class.

NA	TRBV12-1	NA	TRBJ2-7	CASSPGGLAGGVSSYEQYF	TGTGCCAGCAGCCCTGGGGGACTAGCGGGAGGAGTGAGCTCCTACGAGCAGTACTTC
NA	TRBV7-9	NA	TRBJ2-7	CASSLSTSYEQYF	TGTGCCAGCAGCTTAAGCACCTCCTACGAGCAGTACTTC
NA	TRBV28	NA	TRBJ1-6	CASSPGLTGSPLHF	TGTGCCAGCAGTCCAGGGCTGACGGGTTCACCCCTCCACTTT
NA	TRBV9	NA	TRBJ1-5	CASSVGQTGQPQHF	TGTGCCAGCAGCGTCGGACAGACCGGTCAGCCCCAGCATTTT
TRBD2	TRBV9	NA	TRBJ2-7	CASSVFREGEQYF	TGTGCCAGCAGCGTATTCAGGGAGGGGGAGCAGTACTTC
NA	TRBV2	NA	TRBJ2-3	CASSETLTRANTDTQYF	TGTGCCAGCAGTGAAACTCTGACTAGAGCTAACACAGATACGCAGTATTTT
TRBD1	TRBV10-2	NA	TRBJ2-3	CASSTGTGGWTDTQYF	TGCGCCAGCAGTACGGGGACAGGGGGCTGGACAGATACGCAGTATTTT
NA	TRBV5-1	NA	TRBJ2-7	CASSLGGGYDEQYF	TGCGCCAGCAGCCTGGGTGGCGGGTACGACGAGCAGTACTTC
NA	TRBV29-1	NA	TRBJ2-2	CSVEGATGELFF	TGCAGCGTTGAAGGGGCCACCGGGGAGCTGTTTTTT
TRBD1	TRBV6-5	NA	TRBJ1-5	CASSYGQGSNQPQHF	TGTGCCAGCAGTTACGGACAGGGATCTAATCAGCCCCAGCATTTT
NA	TRBV25-1	NA	TRBJ1-2	CASSDSRQIGRSSYTF	TGTGCCAGCAGTGACAGCCGACAGATCGGGAGGTCTAGCTACACCTTC
NA	TRBV2	NA	TRBJ2-7	CASSSVRGGYEQYF	TGTGCCAGCAGTTCGGTTCGAGGGGGGTACGAGCAGTACTTC
NA	TRBV18	NA	TRBJ1-1	CASSNQGSNTEAFF	TGTGCCAGCTCAAATCAGGGTTCGAACACTGAAGCTTTCTTT
TRBD2	TRBV6-6	NA	TRBJ2-3	CASSSGTSGRGDTQYF	TGTGCCAGCAGCTCTGGGACTAGCGGGAGAGGTGATACGCAGTATTTT
NA	TRBV5-1	once	TRBJ1-1	CASSQAGQTEAFF	TGCGCCAGCAGCCAAGCGGGGCAGACTGAAGCTTTCTTT
TRBD1	TRBV10-3	NA	TRBJ1-2	CAISESGEGANYGYTF	TGTGCCATCAGTGAGTCGGGTGAGGGGGCCAACTATGGCTACACCTTC
TRBD1	TRBV25-1	NA	TRBJ1-2	CASSDRGLSGYTF	TGTGCCAGCAGCGACAGGGGGTTGAGTGGCTACACCTTC
NA	TRBV5-1	NA	TRBJ1-4	CASRFGANEKLFF	TGCGCCAGCAGGTTCGGGGCTAATGAAAAACTGTTTTTT
TRBD1	TRBV6-1	NA	TRBJ2-7	CASSVNRGYEQYF	TGTGCCAGCAGTGTCAACAGGGGTTACGAGCAGTACTTC
TRBD2	TRBV10-2	NA	TRBJ2-3	CASSLAGGTDTQYF	TGCGCCAGCTCACTAGCGGGGGGCACAGATACGCAGTATTTT
NA	TRBV6-5	NA	TRBJ1-3	CASRPDWSGNTIYF	TGTGCCAGCAGGCCGGACTGGTCTGGAAACACCATATATTTT
NA	TRBV6-5	NA	TRBJ2-7	CASSPHSLYEQYF	TGTGCCAGCAGCCCTCACAGTCTCTACGAGCAGTACTTC
NA	TRBV7-9	NA	TRBJ1-2	CASSFPLTPYTF	TGTGCCAGCAGCTTCCCCCTTACACCCTACACCTTC
NA	TRBV30	once	TRBJ2-2	CAWSPLPASTGELFF	TGTGCCTGGAGTCCCCTCCCCGCGTCTACCGGGGAGCTGTTTTTT
NA	TRBV10-3	NA	TRBJ2-2	CAIKNQGTTGELFF	TGTGCCATCAAGAATCAGGGAACAACCGGGGAGCTGTTTTTT
NA	TRBV7-8	NA	TRBJ1-1	CASSLFHLNTEAFF	TGTGCCAGCAGCTTATTCCATTTGAACACTGAAGCTTTCTTT
TRBD1	TRBV5-1	NA	TRBJ2-1	CASSLGTGKGEQFF	TGCGCCAGCAGCTTGGGGACAGGGAAGGGTGAGCAGTTCTTC
TRBD1	TRBV4-3	NA	TRBJ1-1	CASSPRTGGMNTEAFF	TGCGCCAGCAGCCCTAGGACAGGGGGCATGAACACTGAAGCTTTCTTT
NA	TRBV11-2	NA	TRBJ2-5	CASSWGLKDSLQETQYF	TGTGCCAGCAGCTGGGGACTTAAGGACAGTCTCCAAGAGACCCAGTACTTC
NA	TRBV7-9	NA	TRBJ1-2	CASSLEVRNYGYTF	TGTGCCAGCAGCTTAGAAGTCCGAAACTATGGCTACACCTTC
NA	TRBV7-2	NA	TRBJ2-1	CASSLESSEQFF	TGTGCCAGCAGCTTAGAAAGCTCTGAGCAGTTCTTC
NA	TRBV28	NA	TRBJ2-6	CASGQGGSGANVLTF	TGTGCCAGCGGACAAGGGGGCTCTGGGGCCAACGTCCTGACTTTC
TRBD1	TRBV7-9	NA	TRBJ1-5	CASSFAGQGNQPQHF	TGTGCCAGCAGCTTTGCGGGACAGGGAAATCAGCCCCAGCATTTT
TRBD1	TRBV29-1	NA	TRBJ1-2	CSAGGDYGYTF	TGCAGCGCAGGGGGCGACTATGGCTACACCTTC
NA	TRBV11-2	NA	TRBJ1-1	CASSPQTVPNTEAFF	TGTGCCAGCAGCCCCCAGACAGTCCCCAACACTGAAGCTTTCTTT
TRBD1	TRBV6-5	NA	TRBJ2-7	CATKDRVSSYEQYF	TGTGCCACCAAGGACAGGGTTAGCTCCTACGAGCAGTACTTC
TRBD1	TRBV30	NA	TRBJ2-7	CAWRDRAQYF	TGTGCCTGGAGGGACAGGGCCCAGTACTTC
NA	TRBV6-5	NA	TRBJ2-1	CASSYTLLPNEQFF	TGTGCCAGCAGTTACACCCTGCTCCCCAATGAGCAGTTCTTC
TRBD2	TRBV4-1	NA	TRBJ2-2	CASSHRLLAAAAGELFF	TGCGCCAGCAGCCACCGATTACTAGCGGCGGCGGCCGGGGAGCTGTTTTTT
NA	TRBV2	NA	TRBJ2-2	CASSDVGGRAGELFF	TGTGCCAGCAGTGATGTCGGGGGTCGGGCCGGGGAGCTGTTTTTT
NA	TRBV4-3	NA	TRBJ1-3	CASSPKEGNTIYF	TGCGCCAGCAGCCCCAAGGAGGGAAACACCATATATTTT
TRBD1	TRBV9	NA	TRBJ2-1	CASSVRDRENNEQFF	TGTGCCAGCAGCGTACGGGACAGGGAAAACAATGAGCAGTTCTTC
NA	TRBV9	NA	TRBJ2-6	CASSARIHNTVTSGANVLTF	TGTGCCAGCAGCGCGAGGATCCATAATACAGTTACCTCTGGGGCCAACGTCCTGACTTTC
NA	TRBV11-2	NA	TRBJ2-3	CASSLDSAGGDTQYF	TGTGCCAGCAGCTTAGATTCGGCCGGAGGCGATACGCAGTATTTT
NA	TRBV10-3	NA	TRBJ1-2	CAISRDLTQINYGYTF	TGTGCCATCAGTAGGGACCTGACACAAATTAACTATGGCTACACCTTC
TRBD2	TRBV11-3	NA	TRBJ2-5	CASSLGAGAGGETQYF	TGTGCCAGCAGCTTGGGAGCGGGAGCCGGCGGGGAGACCCAGTACTTC
NA	TRBV5-1	NA	TRBJ2-2	CASSLGLAGGELFF	TGCGCCAGCAGCTTGGGGCTAGCTGGCGGGGAGCTGTTTTTT
TRBD1	TRBV7-2	NA	TRBJ2-7	CASSGPGQGSEQYF	TGTGCCAGCAGCGGCCCGGGACAGGGAAGCGAGCAGTACTTC
NA	TRBV7-2	NA	TRBJ2-7	CASSLDNPGSASYEQYF	TGTGCCAGCAGCTTAGATAACCCGGGGTCCGCATCCTACGAGCAGTACTTC
TRBD2	TRBV5-4	NA	TRBJ2-7	CASSLEPGREGDEQYF	TGTGCCAGCAGCTTGGAGCCAGGGCGGGAGGGCGACGAGCAGTACTTC
TRBD2	TRBV7-7	once	TRBJ2-5	CASSSGLAGETQYF	TGTGCTAGCAGCTCCGGACTAGCTGGGGAGACCCAGTACTTC
TRBD2	TRBV27	NA	TRBJ2-3	CASRGLAATDTQYF	TGTGCCAGCAGGGGACTAGCGGCCACAGATACGCAGTATTTT
NA	TRBV7-9	NA	TRBJ1-2	CASSSGRAHTF	TGTGCCAGCAGCTCAGGACGAGCACACACCTTC
NA	TRBV7-9	NA	TRBJ2-1	CASSIGTLNYNEQFF	TGTGCCAGCAGCATTGGGACCTTAAACTACAATGAGCAGTTCTTC
NA	TRBV11-2	few	TRBJ2-5	CASRAGVETQYF	TGTGCCAGCAGGGCCGGGGTGGAGACCCAGTACTTC
TRBD1	TRBV7-9	NA	TRBJ2-3	CASSPQGALSTDTQYF	TGTGCCAGCAGCCCCCAGGGGGCTCTGAGCACAGATACGCAGTATTTT
NA	TRBV20-1	NA	TRBJ2-1	CSASVEYEQFF	TGCAGTGCTAGTGTGGAGTATGAGCAGTTCTTC
NA	TRBV5-1	NA	TRBJ2-7	CASSFSTGTPSYEQYF	TGCGCCAGCAGCTTTTCGACCGGGACACCTTCCTACGAGCAGTACTTC
NA	TRBV6-6	NA	TRBJ1-2	CASSSMGLGYTF	TGTGCCAGCAGCTCGATGGGATTGGGCTACACCTTC
TRBD1	TRBV7-3	NA	TRBJ1-2	CASSAGQGDGYTF	TGTGCCAGCAGCGCGGGACAGGGGGATGGCTACACCTTC